These 26 T cell receptor beta chains were sequenced from one sample in a study of high-grade serous ovarian cancer treatment subgroups. Tumor tissue was taken before any definitive surgery or chemotherapy was given. Sequencing was performed with immunoSEQ multiplex PCR; in TCRdb, only in-frame clones are kept and a portion is missing. The sample holds 12,000 to 15,000 clones, 85% to 90% seen once. Material: tumor tissue. These receptors were collected from a human donor with high-grade serous ovarian cancer.

The CDR3 protein is CASSLWKGEQYF. CDR3 coding DNA: TGCGCCAGCAGCTTGTGGAAGGGGGAGCAGTACTTC. The chain carries TRBV5-1 and TRBJ2-7; a weak D match, TRBD1 (5 bases). The CDR3 loop spans 12 amino acids. Germline V lookup: CDR1 SGHRS, CDR2 YFSETQ. V gave up 1 base and J gave up 7 bases, with 9 bases separating them.

This clone was detected only a few times. The chain couples TRBV7-2 to TRBJ2-1, with D perhaps assigned TRBD1 or TRBD2 (6 bases each). V dropped 1 base and J dropped 6 bases, with 13 bases sitting between them. Germline V gene data show CDR1 as SGHTA and CDR2 as FQGNSA. This CDR3 has 15 amino acids. The CDR3 DNA is TGTGCCAGCAGCTTAGTGTGGGGGGCTGGCAATGAGCAGTTCTTC. This sequence encodes CASSLVWGAGNEQFF.

V and J are TRBV21-1 and TRBJ2-5; TRBD2, the table's D call, was not compared with the DNA. TRBV21-1 is deemed a pseudogene. CDR3 length: 14 amino acids. The CDR3 nucleotides are TGTGCCAGCAGCAAAGGGGCGGGCGCGGAGACCCAGTACTTC. Translating it yields CASSKGAGAETQYF.

This chain links TRBV6-5 with TRBJ2-3; the D call may be TRBD1 or TRBD2 (5 bases each). The CDR3 is made up of 15 amino acids. The V end lost 5 bases, the J end lost 4 bases, and 16 bases lay between the germline ends. Germline lookup yields CDR1 MNHEY and CDR2 SVGAGI. The CDR3 sequence: CASSQVRGVADTQYF. CDR3 nucleotides: TGTGCCAGCAGTCAAGTACGGGGCGTCGCAGATACGCAGTATTTT.

The gene calls are TRBV6-6 and TRBJ1-5, with no clear D. V was clipped by 7 bases and J by 5 bases, with 15 bases between them. CDR3 length: 14 residues. Germline V gene lookup returns CDR1 MNHNY and CDR2 SVGAGI (reference sequence). The chain's CDR3 is CASTHSGRDQPQHF. CDR3 nucleotides: TGTGCCAGCACCCACTCGGGAAGGGATCAGCCCCAGCATTTT.

This clone has just one count. The chain combines TRBV29-1 with TRBJ2-1; tentatively, D is TRBD1 or TRBD2 (5 bases each). Germline assignment: CDR1 SQVTM and CDR2 ANQGSEA. The length of the CDR3 is 12 residues. V was shortened by 4 bases and J by 11 bases, with 15 bases between the two germline ends. DNA for the CDR3: TGCAGCGTTGTCCCCGGGACGTCAAAGCAGTTCTTC. Protein: CSVVPGTSKQFF.

The rearrangement links TRBV2 to TRBJ2-2, with D unclear. CDR3 length: 15 residues. Germline V gives CDR1 SNHLY, CDR2 FYNNEI. Trimming pared 2 bases from V and 3 bases from J, leaving 10 bases between. The CDR3 sequence is CASSEMMAYTGELFF. In nucleotides, the CDR3 is TGTGCCAGCAGTGAAATGATGGCCTACACCGGGGAGCTGTTTTTT.

J is TRBJ2-5 and V is TRBV4-3; no firm D call. The J call may be wrong; the DNA end is better matched by TRBJ2-7. Germline V gives CDR1 LGHNA, CDR2 YSLEER. This CDR3 comprises 16 residues. The CDR3 coding sequence is TGCGCCAGCAGCCAATCGCTCTCGGCCGGACGGGCCGAGCAGTACTTC. Protein: CASSQSLSAGRAEQYF.

This chain joins TRBV7-6 and TRBJ2-3; D may match TRBD1 or TRBD2 (5 bases each). In germline, CDR1 is SGHVS, CDR2 FNYEAQ. The CDR3 sequence is 11 residues long. Trimming removed 6 bases at V and 5 bases at J, with 6 bases between. CDR3 residues: CASRRGDTQYF. DNA for the CDR3: TGTGCCAGCAGGAGGGGAGATACGCAGTATTTT.

The J gene is TRBJ1-1, the V gene TRBV30; D unclear. The germline V gene has CDR1 GTSNPN and CDR2 SVGIG (reference sequence). The CDR3 is made up of 15 amino acids. V dropped 3 bases and J dropped 1 base, with 15 bases sitting between them. CDR3: CAWSEFRRRNTEAFF. The CDR3 DNA is TGTGCCTGGAGCGAGTTTAGACGTAGGAACACTGAAGCTTTCTTT.

As DNA, the CDR3 is TGTGCCAGCAGCGCAGGGGGGGCAGCCTATGGCTACACCTTC. Amino acid sequence: CASSAGGAAYGYTF. V usage is TRBV7-8 and J usage is TRBJ1-2, with TRBD1 matching 7 bases. Germline CDR1 and CDR2: SGHVS and FQNEAQ. J lost 4 bases, V lost 5 bases, and 7 bases had no gene match. CDR3 length: 14 residues.

The genes are TRBV30 and TRBJ2-5; perhaps D is TRBD1 or TRBD2 (5 bases each). The J call is doubtful: the DNA matches TRBJ2-7 better. The germline V gene has CDR1 GTSNPN and CDR2 SVGIG (reference sequence). This CDR3 region has 16 residues. In DNA, the CDR3 is TGTGCCTGGAGTGTAAGTTATGGGGGATTGATCTACGAGCAGTACTTC. Residues: CAWSVSYGGLIYEQYF.

The chain combines TRBV28 with TRBJ1-2; perhaps TRBD1 as D (5 bases). Germline-derived CDR1 and CDR2 are MDHEN and SYDVKM. Trimming cost V 6 bases and J 7 bases, with 30 bases left between them. The CDR3 covers 18 residues. CDR3 residues: CASRPRVGRLRDAVGYTF. CDR3 DNA sequence: TGTGCCAGCAGGCCCCGGGTGGGACGGCTAAGGGACGCGGTTGGCTACACCTTC.

This clone showed up just a few times. The rearrangement links TRBV6-1 to TRBJ2-1; D is perhaps TRBD1 (7 bases). Trimming took off 1 base at V and 3 bases at J, with 16 bases between the two ends. The CDR3 totals 17 residues. Germline V gene lookup returns CDR1 MNHNS and CDR2 SASEGT. The CDR3 coding sequence is TGTGCCAGCAGTGAAGGGTACGGAGGGGGCCACTACAATGAGCAGTTCTTC. Amino acids: CASSEGYGGGHYNEQFF.

The chain employs TRBV10-3 and TRBJ2-7; perhaps TRBD2 as D (5 bases). V lost 3 bases, J lost 3 bases, and 12 bases lay in between. There are 14 residues in the CDR3. CDR1 and CDR2 from the germline V gene are ENHRY and SYGVKD. CDR3 sequence reads: CAISDLGLLYEQYF. As DNA, the CDR3 is TGTGCCATCAGTGATCTAGGACTTCTCTACGAGCAGTACTTC.

In DNA form, the CDR3 reads TGTGCCAGCAGTTTATTACCAGGGGTTAACTATGGCTACACCTTC. As protein: CASSLLPGVNYGYTF. The chain couples TRBV28 to TRBJ1-2; a possible D gene is TRBD1 (6 bases). The germline V and J ends were trimmed by 1 base and 1 base, with 10 bases remaining between them. Per the germline V gene, CDR1 is MDHEN and CDR2 is SYDVKM. The CDR3 totals 15 residues.

V and J are TRBV1 and TRBJ1-5; the D call of TRBD1 is as the table states it, not checked on the DNA. TRBV1 is noted as a pseudogene. The CDR3 has 18 residues. The DNA for the CDR3 is TGCACCAGCAGCCAAGGTCGGCCGGGACAGGATAGCAATCAGCCCCAGCATTTT. It codes for CTSSQGRPGQDSNQPQHF.

This chain uses TRBV2 with TRBJ2-5; 13 bases match TRBD2. The CDR3 is 18 residues long. J lost 4 bases, V lost 4 bases, and 12 bases had no gene match. Germline values: CDR1 SNHLY, CDR2 FYNNEI. CDR3 protein: CASSAHAPGLAGTETQYF. In nucleotides, the CDR3 is TGTGCCAGCAGTGCCCATGCGCCGGGACTAGCGGGGACAGAGACCCAGTACTTC.

The V call is TRBV9, the J call TRBJ1-3; the D gene is possibly TRBD1 (5 bases). This CDR3 region has 14 residues. The germline CDR1 and CDR2 sequences are SGDLS and YYNGEE. The V end was cut by 3 bases, the J end by 8 bases, with 15 bases between. The CDR3 spells CASSADGARDTIYF. The DNA of the CDR3 is TGTGCCAGCAGCGCGGACGGGGCCAGGGACACCATATATTTT.

The rearrangement uses TRBV11-3 and TRBJ2-1; 10 bases are shared with TRBD2. The length of the CDR3 is 15 residues. J was trimmed by 7 bases and V by 6 bases; bases with no gene match: 9. In germline, CDR1 is SGHNT, CDR2 YENEEA. CDR3 residues: CASSQGLAAGNEQFF. Written as DNA, the CDR3 is TGTGCCAGCAGTCAAGGACTAGCGGCTGGGAATGAGCAGTTCTTC.

The V call is TRBV7-2, the J call TRBJ1-4; 8 bases are a match to TRBD1. The CDR3 contains 16 residues. V lost 0 bases, J lost 10 bases, and 10 bases stayed unmatched. Germline V gene data show CDR1 as SGHTA and CDR2 as FQGNSA. CDR3 amino acids: CASSLASGQAYGKLFF. CDR3 DNA: TGTGCCAGCAGCTTAGCGTCGGGACAGGCTTATGGAAAACTGTTTTTT.

The CDR3 DNA reads as TGTGCCAGCAGCCCGGGGGGGCCCTCTTACGAGCAGTACTTC. This translates into CASSPGGPSYEQYF. The rearrangement uses TRBV5-4 and TRBJ2-7, with 8 bases fitting TRBD2. V trimming: 4 bases; J trimming: 4 bases; junction bases outside the gene matches: 7. Germline values: CDR1 SGHNT, CDR2 YYREEE (reference sequence). This CDR3 has 14 residues. The whole variable domain, filled in from reference TRBV5-4 and TRBJ2-7, reads ETGVTQSPTHLIKTRGQQVTLRCSSQSGHNTVSWYQQALGQGPQFIFQYYREEENGRGNFPPRFSGLQFPNYSSELNVNALELDDSALYLCASSPGGPSYEQYFGPGTRLTVT.

J is TRBJ2-1 and V is TRBV6-1; TRBD1 might be the D (5 bases). The CDR3 contains 16 residues. V was pared by 3 bases and J by 5 bases, with 17 bases between. Per the germline V gene, CDR1 is MNHNS and CDR2 is SASEGT. CDR3 residues: CASSDLGAIGHNEQFF. The CDR3, as DNA: TGTGCCAGCAGTGATCTAGGGGCGATCGGGCACAATGAGCAGTTCTTC.

The rearrangement uses TRBV5-5 and TRBJ1-2, with D maybe TRBD1 (5 bases). The ends were cut back, 4 bases at V and 5 bases at J, with 18 bases in the middle. This CDR3 has 15 residues. Germline V gene sequence: CDR1 SGHKS, CDR2 YYEKEE (reference sequence). CDR3 residues: CASSMGGLGNYGYTF. The DNA for the CDR3 is TGTGCCAGCAGCATGGGGGGACTCGGGAATTATGGCTACACCTTC.

This chain uses TRBV6-1 with TRBJ2-2; D remains unclear. Germline V gives CDR1 MNHNS, CDR2 SASEGT. Trimming removed 8 bases at V and 1 base at J, with 14 bases between. The CDR3 spans 15 residues. The CDR3 nucleotides are TGTGCCAGCCTTAGAACTACCGTGAACACCGGGGAGCTGTTTTTT. Translated, it gives CASLRTTVNTGELFF.

The chain has TRBV11-2 and TRBJ2-2, with D tentatively TRBD2 (6 bases). V lost 7 bases, J lost 4 bases, and 13 bases lay in between. Per germline, CDR1 SGHAT and CDR2 FQNNGV. The CDR3 extends over 14 amino acids. Written as DNA, the CDR3 is TGTGCCAGCAAATGGGGGGTATCCACCGGGGAGCTGTTTTTT. This codes for CASKWGVSTGELFF.